This T cell receptor (beta chain) was sequenced for a study of blood T cell repertoires in COVID-19 (TCRdb year 2020). A note on the overall study: Samples from collaborators originated in the United States, Italy and Spain and spanned both the acute and convalescent phases of COVID-19. Where available, HLA class I and class II types were obtained from metadata supplied by the sample provider rather than from assay-based typing. The material from the prospective study consisted of cDNA or gDNA derived from T cells, B-cell-depleted T cells, or PBMCs. Samples were obtained from the ongoing ImmuneRACE study (first 160 participants) and from about 1,300 subjects provided by 6 global collaborators. The repertoires were made available in a free public database intended to serve as a resource for research on the immune response to SARS-CoV-2. The dataset comprised deeply sampled blood TCRbeta repertoires from subjects exposed to, actively infected with, or recovered from COVID-19. A de-identified subject ID, COVID-19 status, age in years and sex were almost always included in the sample metadata. Broad study findings and their caveats: The amount of clinical and demographic metadata varied by source and participant and was provided uncurated.

This clone was counted a single time. Its antigen is still unknown. No much larger clonotype is one base removed from it; base qualities were not supplied. TCRbeta CDR3 regions were amplified from genomic DNA using the immunoSEQ Assay, a bias-controlled multiplex PCR. On the authors' methods: Nucleated cell counts per sample were estimated from amplification of reference gene primers within the assay. Sequence reads were collapsed and filtered to measure the absolute abundance of every unique TCRbeta CDR3 rearrangement. Productive Simpson clonality was computed per sample as the square root of Simpson's diversity index over productive rearrangements. Not all clones reach the TCRdb copy of this immuneACCESS table, which keeps in-frame sequences only. Checked studies attribute under half of the gap to unresolved V genes and leave the rest unexplained. V, J and clone size are taken as reported in that table, and D and trimming were inferred from the DNA itself. The sample table records tens of thousands of clones; over 80% of these occur just once. The ten largest clones take up 25% to 35% of the sample.

Collaborating institutions collected whole blood in K2EDTA tubes following their own protocols. For TCRbeta analysis, collaborators shipped samples in one of three forms: frozen whole blood, isolated PBMCs, or DNA extracted from either of those sample types. From its cysteine to its phenylalanine, the CDR3 spans 16 amino acids. Only the CDR3 portion is preserved as DNA: 48 bases, with reading frame beginning at the first base. The germline V gene (reference sequence) provides CDR1 LGHDT and CDR2 YNNKEL. V drops 1 base and J drops 4 bases, leaving 13 bases in between. The rearrangement combines TRBV3-1 (or the pseudogene TRBV3-2) with TRBJ2-2, and the D gene may be TRBD2, 5 bases matching. The sequence came from a woman aged 80 or over with acute or convalescent COVID-19. Material for sequencing was peripheral blood. The CDR3 has the sequence CASSQGLLGSTGELFF. The DNA sequence is as follows: TGTGCCAGCAGCCAAGGCCTCTTGGGGAGCACCGGGGAGCTGTTTTTT.